The 11 T cell receptor beta chains listed next were all sequenced from one sample in a study of somatic mutations in cytotoxic T cells in rheumatoid arthritis (dated by TCRdb to the late 2010s). The library was prepared using the immunoSEQ multiplex PCR assay. The source is immuneACCESS, and TCRdb retained only in-frame sequences with V and J called. Part of the clones is not carried over; for the studies checked, unresolved V genes explain less than half of this, and the remainder is unexplained. The table for this sample lists under 20,000 clones; roughly 85% of them were counted only once. Jointly, the top ten make up roughly 6.9% of the sample. The sequencing input was CD8+ T cells sorted from blood. The source of these receptors is a woman in her thirties or forties with rheumatoid arthritis.

This chain uses TRBV7-8 with TRBJ2-5, with TRBD2 as a possible D gene (6 bases). The V gene's germline CDR1 is SGHVS and CDR2 FQNEAQ. There are 13 residues in the CDR3. V lost 5 bases and J 4 bases, leaving 11 bases between the germline ends. CDR3: CASSPGGGETQYF. CDR3 coding DNA: TGTGCCAGCAGCCCCGGGGGTGGAGAGACCCAGTACTTC.

V is TRBV11-2 and J is TRBJ2-5, with D possibly TRBD1 on 6 matching bases. The J call is uncertain, as TRBJ2-7 better fits the DNA end. This CDR3 is 12 amino acids long. Per the germline V gene, CDR1 is SGHAT and CDR2 is FQNNGV. The CDR3 spells CASSKQGDEQYF. CDR3 DNA sequence: TGTGCCAGCAGCAAACAGGGAGACGAGCAGTACTTC.

The genes are TRBV4-1 and TRBJ2-1, with D unresolved. The CDR3 runs 17 residues. Trimming cost V 3 bases and J 0 bases, with 15 bases left between them. CDR1 is MGHRA and CDR2 is YSYEKL in the germline V gene. The chain's CDR3 is CASSQKLNLNSYNEQFF. CDR3 bases: TGCGCCAGCAGCCAGAAGCTAAACCTGAACTCCTACAATGAGCAGTTCTTC.

This clone occurred once. The rearrangement links TRBV13 to TRBJ1-5; D gene uncertain. The CDR3 extends over 12 amino acids. Looked up from germline, CDR1 is PRHDT and CDR2 is FYEKMQ (reference sequence). Trimming stripped 4 bases from V and 8 bases from J, with 9 bases between. The CDR3 region has the DNA TGTGCCAGCAGCTCGGGTGCGGAGCCCCAGCATTTT. This encodes CASSSGAEPQHF.

This chain joins TRBV4-1 and TRBJ2-5; 10 positions agree with TRBD2. This CDR3 contains 14 residues. V lost 4 bases, J lost 12 bases, and 11 bases stayed unmatched. Germline loops: CDR1 MGHRA, CDR2 YSYEKL. CDR3 residues: CASSLEVAGGFEYF. CDR3 in DNA: TGCGCCAGCAGCCTTGAGGTAGCGGGAGGTTTCGAGTACTTC.

The CDR3 sequence: CASSEGWLAGRYEQYF. The CDR3 nucleotides are TGTGCCAGCAGTGAAGGTTGGCTAGCGGGACGCTACGAGCAGTACTTC. The chain is built from TRBV6-1 and TRBJ2-7, with 9 nucleotides matching TRBD2. Germline trimming cut 1 base from V and 3 bases from J; bases unmatched to any gene: 7. CDR3 length equals 16 residues. The germline gives CDR1 MNHNS, CDR2 SASEGT.

This chain joins TRBV10-3 and TRBJ1-2; a possible D gene is TRBD1 (6 bases). Germline V gene sequence: CDR1 ENHRY, CDR2 SYGVKD. V was trimmed by 2 bases and J by 2 bases, leaving 12 bases between them. This CDR3 is built from 15 residues. The CDR3 is CAISEHTGINYGYTF. CDR3 DNA: TGTGCCATCAGTGAGCATACAGGGATCAACTATGGCTACACCTTC.

J is TRBJ2-5 and V is TRBV20-1; D is ambiguous. The CDR3 spans 11 residues. CDR1 and CDR2 from the germline V gene are DFQATT and SNEGSKA (reference sequence). V lost 5 bases to trimming and J lost 5 bases, with 9 bases between them. The CDR3 reads CSAGPGETQYF. For the CDR3, the DNA is TGCAGTGCTGGCCCCGGGGAGACCCAGTACTTC.

The table lists this clone with a count of one. The chain carries TRBV27 and TRBJ2-1; D is undetermined. This CDR3 comprises 14 residues. The V end lost 3 bases, the J end lost 4 bases, and 10 bases lay between the germline ends. Germline V lookup: CDR1 MNHEY, CDR2 SMNVEV (reference sequence). The CDR3 DNA is TGTGCCAGCAGTTTTTCGACGGGTTACAATGAGCAGTTCTTC. It specifies CASSFSTGYNEQFF.

The chain joins TRBV7-3 to TRBJ2-2; 7 positions match TRBD2. Germline-derived CDR1 and CDR2 are SGHTA and FQGTGA. CDR3 length: 15 amino acids. After removal of 5 bases from V and 2 bases from J, the junction contained 5 bases not matched to a gene. The CDR3 spells CASSPPGGNTGELFF. In DNA form, the CDR3 reads TGTGCCAGCAGCCCCCCGGGGGGAAACACCGGGGAGCTGTTTTTT.

The chain combines TRBV30 with TRBJ2-5, with 8 bases lining up with TRBD2. The CDR3 contains 15 residues. Germline assignment: CDR1 GTSNPN and CDR2 SVGIG (reference sequence). J lost 5 bases, V lost 0 bases, and 8 bases had no gene match. CDR3 amino acids: CAWSVAGGIKETQYF. The CDR3 bases are TGTGCCTGGAGTGTCGCGGGGGGTATCAAGGAGACCCAGTACTTC.